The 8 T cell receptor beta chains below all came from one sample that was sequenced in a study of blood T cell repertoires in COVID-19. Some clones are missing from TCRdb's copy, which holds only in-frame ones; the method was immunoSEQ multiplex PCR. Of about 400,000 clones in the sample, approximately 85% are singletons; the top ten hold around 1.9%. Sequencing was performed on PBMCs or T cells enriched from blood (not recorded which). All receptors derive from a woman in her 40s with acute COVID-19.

CDR3 sequence (DNA): TGTGCCAGCAGCTCAGTTGGAGTCGCCGGGGAGCTGTTTTTT. It translates to CASSSVGVAGELFF. The gene calls are TRBV11-2 and TRBJ2-2; no clear D. V was trimmed by 4 bases and J by 6 bases, leaving 12 bases between them. The CDR3 consists of 14 residues. Germline V gene lookup returns CDR1 SGHAT and CDR2 FQNNGV.

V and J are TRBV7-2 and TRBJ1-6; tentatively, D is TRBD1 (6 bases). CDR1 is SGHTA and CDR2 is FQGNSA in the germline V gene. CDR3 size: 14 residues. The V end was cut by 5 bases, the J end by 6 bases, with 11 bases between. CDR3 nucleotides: TGTGCCAGCAGCGCAAGACAGGTTAATTCACCCCTCCACTTT. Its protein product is CASSARQVNSPLHF.

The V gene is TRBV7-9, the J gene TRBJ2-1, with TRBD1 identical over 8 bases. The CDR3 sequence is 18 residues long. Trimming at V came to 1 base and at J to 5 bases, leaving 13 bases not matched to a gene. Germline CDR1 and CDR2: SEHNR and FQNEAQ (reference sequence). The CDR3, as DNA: TGTGCCAGCAGCTTAGTGTTTCAACCGGGACAGGTACACAATGAGCAGTTCTTC. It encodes CASSLVFQPGQVHNEQFF.

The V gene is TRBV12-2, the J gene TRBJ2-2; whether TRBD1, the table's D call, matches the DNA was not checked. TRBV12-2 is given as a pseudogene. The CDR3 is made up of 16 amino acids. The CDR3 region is CASRGRGGPNTGELFF. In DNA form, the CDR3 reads TGTGCAAGTCGCGGGCGAGGGGGACCGAACACCGGGGAGCTGTTTTTT.

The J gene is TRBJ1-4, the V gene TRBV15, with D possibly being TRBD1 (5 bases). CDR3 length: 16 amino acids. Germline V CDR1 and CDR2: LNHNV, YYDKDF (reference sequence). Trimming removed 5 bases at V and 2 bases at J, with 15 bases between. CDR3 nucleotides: TGTGCCACCAGCCCAACCGCGGGGGGGACTAATGAAAAACTGTTTTTT. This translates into CATSPTAGGTNEKLFF.

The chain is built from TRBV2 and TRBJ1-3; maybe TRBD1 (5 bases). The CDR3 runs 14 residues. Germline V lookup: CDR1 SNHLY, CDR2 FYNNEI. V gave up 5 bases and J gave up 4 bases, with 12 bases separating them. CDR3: CASSPNRHGNTIYF. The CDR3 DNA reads TGTGCCAGCAGTCCCAACAGGCACGGAAACACCATATATTTT.

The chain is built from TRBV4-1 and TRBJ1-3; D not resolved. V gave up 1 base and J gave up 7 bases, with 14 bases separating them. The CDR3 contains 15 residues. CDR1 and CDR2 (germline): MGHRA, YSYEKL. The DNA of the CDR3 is TGCGCCAGCAGCCAAGGAGGCGGTAACTATAACACCATATATTTT. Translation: CASSQGGGNYNTIYF.

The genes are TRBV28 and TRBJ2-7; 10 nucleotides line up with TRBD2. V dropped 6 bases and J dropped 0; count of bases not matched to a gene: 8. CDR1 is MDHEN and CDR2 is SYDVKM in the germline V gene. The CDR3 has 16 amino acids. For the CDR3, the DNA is TGTGCCAGCAGCCGTACTAGCGGGACTCGCTCCTACGAGCAGTACTTC. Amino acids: CASSRTSGTRSYEQYF.